This T cell receptor (beta chain) emerged from a study of CD8 T cells in Susac syndrome. TCR beta sequencing covered blood CD8+ and CD4+ T cells. FACS enriched CD8+ TEMRA cells, while bulk CD8+ and CD4+ were negatively isolated. A note on this clonotype: Its target is not known.

With random hexamers, about 0.5 to 1 ug RNA was reverse transcribed. By means of immunoSEQ multiplex PCR, TCR beta CDR3 spanning 54 Vbeta and 13 Jbeta underwent amplification. TCRdb reprocessed the immunoSEQ multiplex PCR reads via MiXCR and lists one record per CDR3 protein. Counted here are fewer than 35,000 distinct CDR3 sequences, less than 95% occurring once; the ten biggest clones make up about 0.26%. The V gene's germline CDR1 is SGHDT and CDR2 YYEEEE. The V and J ends lost 1 base and 0 bases, in that order; junction bases with no gene match: 11. The CDR3 covers 18 residues. Overall study findings and caveats: The study recognized that the number of individuals in its TCR sequencing and HLA analysis was relatively small.

The chain links TRBV5-6 to TRBJ2-7, with TRBD1 matching 9 bases. This receptor was obtained from a human donor in good health. The sequencing input was CD8+ T cells from PBMCs. The CDR3 DNA reads as TGTGCCAGCAGCTTGAATTACAGGGGGCCCCGAAGCTCCTACGAGCAGTACTTC. This codes for CASSLNYRGPRSSYEQYF.